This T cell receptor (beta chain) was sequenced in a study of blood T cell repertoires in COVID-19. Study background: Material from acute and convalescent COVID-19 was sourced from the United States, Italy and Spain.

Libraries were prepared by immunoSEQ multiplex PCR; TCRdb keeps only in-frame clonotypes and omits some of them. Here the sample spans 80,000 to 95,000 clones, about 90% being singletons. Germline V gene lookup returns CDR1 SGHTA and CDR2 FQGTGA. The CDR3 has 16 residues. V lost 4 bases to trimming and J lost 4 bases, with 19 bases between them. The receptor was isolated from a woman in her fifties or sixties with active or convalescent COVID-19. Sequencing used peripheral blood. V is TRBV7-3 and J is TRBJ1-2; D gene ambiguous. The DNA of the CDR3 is TGTGCCAGCAGCTCTAGTCCCGGGAAAACCTCCTATGGCTACACCTTC. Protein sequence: CASSSSPGKTSYGYTF.